Listed here are 10 T cell receptor beta chains from one sample, sequenced in a study of blood T cell repertoires in COVID-19. Sequencing was performed with immunoSEQ multiplex PCR; in TCRdb, only in-frame clones are kept and a portion is missing. The sample yields around 260,000 clones, 75% to 95% seen once. Sequenced: peripheral blood. The receptors derive from a person under 30 with COVID-19, enrolled during active disease.

The V and J genes are TRBV6-6 and TRBJ2-7, with D possibly being TRBD2 (6 bases). The germline V and J ends were trimmed by 6 bases and 5 bases, with 14 bases remaining between them. The germline V gene has CDR1 MNHNY and CDR2 SVGAGI (reference sequence). This CDR3 spans 13 amino acids. The CDR3 DNA reads TGTGCCAGCAGCCGCGTGGGGGAGGACGAGCAGTACTTC. This encodes CASSRVGEDEQYF.

The genes are TRBV5-1 and TRBJ1-1, with a weak D call TRBD1 (6 bases). The V gene lost 3 bases and the J gene lost 0 bases, with 24 bases spanning the gap. The CDR3 sequence is 19 residues long. The V gene's germline CDR1 is SGHRS and CDR2 YFSETQ. This CDR3 is CASSSLTGMVGSMNTEAFF. The CDR3 DNA reads TGCGCCAGCAGCTCGCTTACAGGGATGGTTGGAAGTATGAACACTGAAGCTTTCTTT.

The chain links TRBV25-1 to TRBJ2-5; the D gene is possibly TRBD2 (6 bases). CDR1 is MGHDK, CDR2 SYGVNS, per germline. The CDR3 loop spans 13 amino acids. The V end lost 7 bases, the J end lost 7 bases, and 16 bases lay between the germline ends. CDR3 nucleotide sequence: TGTGCCAGCACCGGTGGCGGGATCGGGACCCAGTACTTC. It is translated as CASTGGGIGTQYF. The whole variable domain, filled in from reference TRBV25-1 and TRBJ2-5, reads EADIYQTPRYLVIGTGKKITLECSQTMGHDKMYWYQQDPGMELHLIHYSYGVNSTEKGDLSSESTVSRIRTEHFPLTLESARPSHTSQYLCASTGGGIGTQYFGPGTRLLVL.

The CDR3 bases are TGTGCCAGCAGCCCGGGACAGAACACTGAAGCTTTCTTT. Protein product: CASSPGQNTEAFF. The V and J genes are TRBV7-2 and TRBJ1-1, with D tentatively TRBD1 (6 bases). V was clipped by 5 bases and J by 1 base, with 8 bases between them. Germline CDR1 is SGHTA and CDR2 is FQGNSA. The CDR3 consists of 13 residues. The entire variable domain, with the rest obtained from reference TRBV7-2 and TRBJ1-1, is as follows: GAGVSQSPSNKVTEKGKDVELRCDPISGHTALYWYRQSLGQGLEFLIYFQGNSAPDKSGLPSDRFSAERTGGSVSTLTIQRTQQEDSAVYLCASSPGQNTEAFFGQGTRLTVV.

The J gene is TRBJ2-4, the V gene TRBV6-6; TRBD1 aligns across 10 bases. Germline trimming cut 4 bases from V and 7 bases from J; bases unmatched to any gene: 10. Per germline, CDR1 MNHNY and CDR2 SVGAGI (reference sequence). This CDR3 has 16 amino acids. This CDR3 reads CASSSIPVDRGNIQYF. DNA for the CDR3: TGTGCCAGCAGTTCCATACCCGTGGACAGGGGGAACATTCAGTACTTC.

The chain has TRBV9 and TRBJ2-7; TRBD2 aligns across 8 bases. Germline V gives CDR1 SGDLS, CDR2 YYNGEE. V trimming: 0 bases; J trimming: 3 bases; junction bases outside the gene matches: 5. The CDR3 totals 15 residues. The CDR3 loop reads CASSVEAGGHYEQYF. DNA for the CDR3: TGTGCCAGCAGCGTAGAGGCGGGGGGCCACTACGAGCAGTACTTC.

The V gene is TRBV14, the J gene TRBJ2-5; D is possibly TRBD1 (5 bases). The CDR3 runs 11 residues. Germline V gives CDR1 SGHDN, CDR2 FVKESK. Trimming removed 9 bases from V and 7 bases from J, with 12 bases in between. For the CDR3, the DNA is TGTGCCAGTGGGCCCCAGGGGACCCAGTACTTC. This translates into CASGPQGTQYF.

The V call is TRBV2, the J call TRBJ2-7; D is ambiguous. This CDR3 contains 13 residues. Germline V gene lookup returns CDR1 SNHLY and CDR2 FYNNEI. V was cut by 8 bases and J by 7 bases, with 18 bases left in between. CDR3: CASDKERGSEQYF. The DNA for the CDR3 is TGTGCCAGCGATAAGGAGCGCGGCTCGGAGCAGTACTTC.

This chain connects TRBV4-1 to TRBJ2-7, with 10 bases identical to TRBD2. The ends lost 4 bases at V and 6 bases at J; junction bases unmatched: 9. The germline gives CDR1 MGHRA, CDR2 YSYEKL. This CDR3 has 15 residues. The CDR3: CASSRESGRAGEQYF. The DNA for the CDR3 is TGCGCCAGCAGCCGGGAGAGCGGGAGGGCCGGCGAGCAGTACTTC.

The V call is TRBV6-5, the J call TRBJ1-5, with D perhaps matching TRBD1 (5 bases). Trimming pared 8 bases from V and 1 base from J, leaving 9 bases between. The CDR3 covers 13 residues. Germline-derived CDR1 and CDR2 are MNHEY and SVGAGI. Here the CDR3 DNA reads TGTGCCAGCGCAGGGTGGAGCAATCAGCCCCAGCATTTT. This encodes CASAGWSNQPQHF.